A single sample gave rise to the 26 T cell receptor beta chains below, sequenced in a study of blood T cell repertoires in COVID-19 (dated by TCRdb to 2018 to 2020). The method behind the library was the immunoSEQ multiplex PCR assay. TCRdb obtained this table from immuneACCESS and retained in-frame rearrangements with V and J assigned. These tables miss some clones; where compared with another copy, unresolved V genes account for less than half of the shortfall, and the remainder is unexplained. This sample comprises 15,000 to 20,000 clones, around 92% of them detected only once. The ten largest account for 5.5% to 6% of the sample. The sequenced sample was peripheral blood. These receptors all stem from a human donor in a cohort sampled during active COVID-19.

The chain recombines TRBV7-3 with TRBJ2-1; 7 bases align to TRBD1. This CDR3 spans 17 amino acids. Germline V gives CDR1 SGHTA, CDR2 FQGTGA. V was clipped by 1 base and J by 5 bases; unmatched bases: 11. The CDR3 coding sequence is TGTGCCAGCAGCTTAAAAGCGCCTCGGACAGGAAACAATGAGCAGTTCTTC. Translation: CASSLKAPRTGNNEQFF.

The J gene is TRBJ2-4, the V gene TRBV9, with D hard to call. CDR1 and CDR2 from the germline V gene are SGDLS and YYNGEE. V was pared by 3 bases and J by 0 bases, with 7 bases between. The CDR3 has 14 residues. CDR3 sequence reads: CASSAGLAKNIQYF. DNA for the CDR3: TGTGCCAGCAGCGCCGGTCTAGCCAAAAACATTCAGTACTTC.

V gene TRBV19 combines with J gene TRBJ2-5, with 14 bases fitting TRBD2. J gave up 4 bases and V 5 bases, and 3 bases lay outside the gene matches. Per germline, CDR1 LNHDA and CDR2 SQIVND (reference sequence). The CDR3 spans 15 residues. The CDR3, as DNA: TGTGCCAGTAGTGGGGGACTAGCGGGAGTAGAGACCCAGTACTTC. Translating gives CASSGGLAGVETQYF.

This chain uses TRBV2 with TRBJ1-2; tentatively, D is TRBD1 (5 bases). The CDR3 is made up of 13 amino acids. Looked up from germline, CDR1 is SNHLY and CDR2 is FYNNEI. V lost 4 bases to trimming and J lost 3 bases, with 9 bases between them. The CDR3 region has the DNA TGTGCCAGCAGTGGTCCAGGGTACTATGGCTACACCTTC. This encodes CASSGPGYYGYTF. Variable domain in full (rest from reference TRBV2 and TRBJ1-2): EPEVTQTPSHQVTQMGQEVILRCVPISNHLYFYWYRQILGQKVEFLVSFYNNEISEKSEIFDDQFSVERPDGSNFTLKIRSTKLEDSAMYFCASSGPGYYGYTFGSGTRLTVV.

V is TRBV11-2 and J is TRBJ2-7; D is possibly TRBD1 (5 bases). V dropped 0 bases and J dropped 1 base, with 10 bases sitting between them. The CDR3 length is 15 residues. Germline V CDR1 and CDR2: SGHAT, FQNNGV. CDR3 region: CASSLDHRPSYEQYF. CDR3 nucleotide sequence: TGTGCCAGCAGCTTAGATCACAGGCCATCCTACGAGCAGTACTTC.

The CDR3 spells CASSPGLAGYEQFF. For the CDR3, the DNA is TGTGCCAGCAGTCCTGGACTAGCGGGGTACGAGCAGTTCTTC. The rearrangement uses TRBV6-5 and TRBJ2-1; 12 positions agree with TRBD2. The CDR3 is 14 residues long. V lost 5 bases, J lost 10 bases, and 6 bases stayed unmatched. The germline V gene has CDR1 MNHEY and CDR2 SVGAGI.

The chain links TRBV4-2 to TRBJ1-5, with 8 bases lining up with TRBD1. J gave up 6 bases and V 0 bases, and 4 bases lay outside the gene matches. In germline, CDR1 is LGHNA, CDR2 YNFKEQ. The CDR3 sequence is 15 residues long. The CDR3 DNA follows: TGTGCCAGCAGCCAAGATCCTGGGACAGGTCAGCCCCAGCATTTT. As protein: CASSQDPGTGQPQHF.

V usage is TRBV7-2 and J usage is TRBJ1-1; D remains unclear. V shed 3 bases and J shed 4 bases, with 15 bases lying between them. The CDR3 is 15 amino acids. Germline V gene lookup returns CDR1 SGHTA and CDR2 FQGNSA. The CDR3 coding sequence is TGTGCCAGCAGCTTTTTCGGCAGACAAGGCACTGAAGCTTTCTTT. It encodes CASSFFGRQGTEAFF.

The chain recombines TRBV23-1 with TRBJ1-5; 7 positions match TRBD1. TRBV23-1 is an open reading frame, and its role is uncertain. The CDR3 is made up of 14 amino acids. The V and J ends lost 7 bases and 0 bases, in that order; junction bases with no gene match: 3. The CDR3 is CASTHRGSNQPQHF. The CDR3 region has the DNA TGCGCCAGCACGCACAGGGGTAGCAATCAGCCCCAGCATTTT.

The rearrangement uses TRBV7-9 and TRBJ2-7; 12 bases fit TRBD2. The trim removed 1 base at V and 6 bases at J, leaving 1 base unmatched. CDR3 size: 14 residues. Per germline, CDR1 SEHNR and CDR2 FQNEAQ (reference sequence). DNA of the CDR3: TGTGCCAGCAGCTTAGGACTAGCGGGGGCCGAGCAGTACTTC. This encodes CASSLGLAGAEQYF.

The chain joins TRBV28 to TRBJ2-3, with D perhaps TRBD2 (6 bases). Germline CDR1 is MDHEN and CDR2 is SYDVKM. The CDR3 runs to 16 residues. Trimming stripped 5 bases from V and 5 bases from J, with 20 bases between. In DNA form, the CDR3 reads TGTGCCAGCAGTCTCTCCGAGTCCGGGAGTAGAGATACGCAGTATTTT. This encodes CASSLSESGSRDTQYF.

The rearrangement joins TRBV11-2 to TRBJ2-7, with D possibly matching TRBD2 (5 bases). The germline gives CDR1 SGHAT, CDR2 FQNNGV. The germline V and J ends were trimmed by 5 bases and 3 bases, with 14 bases remaining between them. CDR3 size: 14 residues. CDR3 in DNA: TGTGCCAGCAGCGAGAGGGCGGTGGGCTACGAGCAGTACTTC. Translating it yields CASSERAVGYEQYF.

Here the CDR3 DNA reads TGTGCCAGCAGTTACAGTCCCGTAGGGGGTCCCGGGGAGCTGTTTTTT. This sequence encodes CASSYSPVGGPGELFF. The chain links TRBV6-2 or TRBV6-3 to TRBJ2-2; D may be TRBD1 (6 bases). Trimming shortened V by 2 bases and J by 6 bases, and 16 bases separated the two germline ends. The CDR3 contains 16 residues. Germline-derived CDR1 and CDR2 are MNHEY and SVGEGT.

This chain links TRBV14 with TRBJ2-1; 10 bases line up with TRBD1. This CDR3 is built from 15 residues. Trimming took 5 bases from V and 7 from J; bases not matched to a gene: 8. Per germline, CDR1 SGHDN and CDR2 FVKESK. CDR3 sequence reads: CASSSRPGQGNEQFF. In DNA form, the CDR3 reads TGTGCCAGCAGCTCACGCCCGGGACAGGGGAATGAGCAGTTCTTC.

The rearrangement joins TRBV5-4 to TRBJ2-3; TRBD2 agrees at 8 bases. The CDR3 runs to 15 residues. The V gene's germline CDR1 is SGHNT and CDR2 YYREEE (reference sequence). V was clipped by 2 bases and J by 1 base; unmatched bases: 3. In nucleotides, the CDR3 is TGTGCCAGCAGCTTCCAGACTAGCGGCACAGATACGCAGTATTTT. This encodes CASSFQTSGTDTQYF.

CDR3 in DNA: TGTGCCAGTAGTATACGTGACAAAAATTCACCCCTCCACTTT. Protein: CASSIRDKNSPLHF. The V gene is TRBV19, the J gene TRBJ1-6, with D unresolved. CDR1 LNHDA and CDR2 SQIVND come from the germline V gene (reference sequence). The germline V and J ends were trimmed by 2 bases and 7 bases, with 9 bases remaining between them. The CDR3 totals 14 residues.

J is TRBJ1-5 and V is TRBV6-5, with D possibly TRBD1 on 6 matching bases. Germline assignment: CDR1 MNHEY and CDR2 SVGAGI. V lost 6 bases and J 1 base, leaving 10 bases between the germline ends. The CDR3 length is 14 residues. CDR3 protein: CASRPGVSNQPQHF. In nucleotides, the CDR3 is TGTGCCAGCAGGCCAGGGGTGAGCAATCAGCCCCAGCATTTT.

This chain links TRBV7-2 with TRBJ1-6; D uncertain. The V end was cut by 3 bases, the J end by 7 bases, with 4 bases between. Germline assignment: CDR1 SGHTA and CDR2 FQGNSA. The CDR3 contains 12 residues. In DNA form, the CDR3 reads TGTGCCAGCAGCTTGACAAATTCACCCCTCCACTTT. Translated: CASSLTNSPLHF.

The V call is TRBV28, the J call TRBJ1-2; 7 positions agree with TRBD1. CDR1 and CDR2 (germline): MDHEN, SYDVKM. Trimming at V came to 10 bases and at J to 3 bases, leaving 11 bases not matched to a gene. The CDR3 covers 14 residues. The CDR3, as DNA: TGTGCCACCGAATCCAGGGGGTATGACTATGGCTACACCTTC. Amino acids: CATESRGYDYGYTF.

The rearrangement joins TRBV6-5 to TRBJ1-1; 7 bases agree with TRBD1. CDR1 is MNHEY, CDR2 SVGAGI, per germline. The CDR3 loop spans 13 amino acids. Germline trimming cut 6 bases from V and 3 bases from J; bases unmatched to any gene: 4. DNA of the CDR3: TGTGCCAGCAGAAGGGGGCCGCACACTGAAGCTTTCTTT. It specifies CASRRGPHTEAFF.

The chain has TRBV4-2 and TRBJ1-4; 7 positions match TRBD1. The length of the CDR3 is 16 residues. Germline CDR1 LGHNA, CDR2 YNFKEQ. Unmatched junction bases numbered 9, after V lost 0 bases and J lost 8 bases. The CDR3 loop reads CASSQDSGRGREKLFF. Written as DNA, the CDR3 is TGTGCCAGCAGCCAAGATAGCGGCAGGGGGAGAGAAAAACTGTTTTTT.

The chain couples TRBV6-4 to TRBJ2-1, with D maybe TRBD1 (7 bases). Germline lookup yields CDR1 MRHNA and CDR2 SNTAGT. Trimming took off 2 bases at V and 0 bases at J, with 11 bases between the two ends. This CDR3 contains 16 residues. The CDR3 coding sequence is TGTGCCAGCAGTGACGGGGGGACAGCCTCCTACAATGAGCAGTTCTTC. Amino acid sequence: CASSDGGTASYNEQFF.

This clone was counted between two and nine times. The chain joins TRBV3-1 (or the pseudogene TRBV3-2) to TRBJ2-7, with D uncertain. Per germline, CDR1 LGHDT and CDR2 YNNKEL (reference sequence). The CDR3 totals 12 residues. V lost 0 bases to trimming and J lost 5 bases, with 5 bases between them. CDR3 sequence: CASSQDLNEQYF. The CDR3 DNA reads as TGTGCCAGCAGCCAAGATCTAAACGAGCAGTACTTC.

The chain is built from TRBV5-1 and TRBJ2-2, with 9 positions matching TRBD2. CDR1 and CDR2 from the germline V gene are SGHRS and YFSETQ. This CDR3 has 17 amino acids. Losses at the gene ends were 1 base for V and 2 bases for J; bases not matched to a gene: 6. The CDR3 nucleotides read TGCGCCAGCAGCTTGTTCGTAGCGGGGGTTAACACCGGGGAGCTGTTTTTT. Protein: CASSLFVAGVNTGELFF.

The chain couples TRBV5-6 to TRBJ1-3; D is possibly TRBD1 (5 bases). V lost 4 bases, J lost 4 bases, and 18 bases lay in between. The germline V gene has CDR1 SGHDT and CDR2 YYEEEE. The CDR3 covers 16 residues. The CDR3 spells CASSPVGGEPGNTIYF. The CDR3, as DNA: TGTGCCAGCAGCCCTGTGGGAGGGGAGCCCGGAAACACCATATATTTT.

This rearrangement joins TRBV19 to TRBJ2-4; D might be TRBD2 (6 bases). Germline CDR1 is LNHDA and CDR2 is SQIVND (reference sequence). Deletions cut 6 bases from V and 1 base from J, with 13 bases between. This CDR3 comprises 15 residues. CDR3 region: CASSPSRGAKNIQYF. The CDR3 DNA reads as TGTGCCAGTAGCCCCTCCCGGGGGGCCAAAAACATTCAGTACTTC.